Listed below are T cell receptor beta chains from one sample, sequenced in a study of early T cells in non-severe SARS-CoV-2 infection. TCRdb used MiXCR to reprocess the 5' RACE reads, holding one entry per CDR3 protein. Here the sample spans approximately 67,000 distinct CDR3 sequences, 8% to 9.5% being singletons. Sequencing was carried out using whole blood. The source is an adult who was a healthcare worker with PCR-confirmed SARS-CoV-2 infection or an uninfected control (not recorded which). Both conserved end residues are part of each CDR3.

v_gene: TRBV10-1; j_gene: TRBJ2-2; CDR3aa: CASSAGAANTGELFF
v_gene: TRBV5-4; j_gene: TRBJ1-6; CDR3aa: CASSFGQGDSPLHF
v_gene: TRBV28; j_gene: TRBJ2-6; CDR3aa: CASSPSGANVLTF
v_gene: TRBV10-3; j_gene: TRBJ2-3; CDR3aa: CAISLTGQAGDTQYF
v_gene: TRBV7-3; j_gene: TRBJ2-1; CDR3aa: CASSLGTRNFVEQFF
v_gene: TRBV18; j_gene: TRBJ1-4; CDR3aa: CASSPGKKLFF
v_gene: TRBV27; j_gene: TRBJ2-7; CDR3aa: CASSPRDDYSYEQYF
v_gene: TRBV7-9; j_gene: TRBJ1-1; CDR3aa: CASSFKGADTEAFF
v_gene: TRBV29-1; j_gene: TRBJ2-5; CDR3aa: CSVDPGQAQETQYF
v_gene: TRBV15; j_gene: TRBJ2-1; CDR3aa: CATSRDRQGVGNEQFF
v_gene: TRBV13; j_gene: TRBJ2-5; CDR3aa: CASSSSSGIQETQYF
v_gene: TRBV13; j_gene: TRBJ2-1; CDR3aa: CASSLIVGIEAGEQFF
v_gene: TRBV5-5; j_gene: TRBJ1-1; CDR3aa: CASSLLHPGGGTEAFF
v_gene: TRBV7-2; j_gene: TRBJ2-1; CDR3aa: CASSLFGGRNSYNEQFF
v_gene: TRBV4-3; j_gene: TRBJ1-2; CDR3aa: CASSQDWNGKLNGYTF
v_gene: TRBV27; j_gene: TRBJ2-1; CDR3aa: CASRRLGGEQFF
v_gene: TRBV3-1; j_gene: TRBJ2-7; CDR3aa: CASRNRATYEQYF
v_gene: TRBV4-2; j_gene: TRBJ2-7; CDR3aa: CASSQPGQGVQYF
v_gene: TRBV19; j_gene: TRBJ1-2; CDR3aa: CASSLTGNYGYTF
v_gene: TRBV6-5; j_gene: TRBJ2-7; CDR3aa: CASSYGVGPSYEQYF
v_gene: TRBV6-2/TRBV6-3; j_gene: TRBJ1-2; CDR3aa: CASSSVVGGLDGYTF
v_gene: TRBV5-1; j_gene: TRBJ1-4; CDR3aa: CAPGAYANEKLFF